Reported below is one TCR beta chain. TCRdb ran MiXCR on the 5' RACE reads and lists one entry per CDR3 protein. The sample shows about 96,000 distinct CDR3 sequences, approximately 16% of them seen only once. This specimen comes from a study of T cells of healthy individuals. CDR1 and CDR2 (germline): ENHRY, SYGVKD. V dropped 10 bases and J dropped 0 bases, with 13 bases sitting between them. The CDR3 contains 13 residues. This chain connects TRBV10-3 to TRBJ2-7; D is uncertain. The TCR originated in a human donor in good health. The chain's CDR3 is CATLAPGSYEQYF. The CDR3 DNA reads TGTGCCACTCTCGCACCGGGCTCCTACGAGCAGTACTTC.